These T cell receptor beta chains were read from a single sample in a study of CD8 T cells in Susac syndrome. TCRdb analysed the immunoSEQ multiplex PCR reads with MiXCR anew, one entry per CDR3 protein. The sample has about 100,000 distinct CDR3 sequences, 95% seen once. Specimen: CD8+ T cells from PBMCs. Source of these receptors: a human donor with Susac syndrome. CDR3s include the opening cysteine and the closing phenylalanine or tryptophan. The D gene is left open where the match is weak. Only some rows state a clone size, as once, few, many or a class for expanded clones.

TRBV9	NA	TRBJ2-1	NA	CASSPRSSYNEQFF	TGTGCCAGCAGCCCACGGAGCTCCTACAATGAGCAGTTCTTC
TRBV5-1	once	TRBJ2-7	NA	CASSFSLITYEQYF	TGCGCCAGCAGCTTTAGTCTGATTACCTACGAGCAGTACTTC
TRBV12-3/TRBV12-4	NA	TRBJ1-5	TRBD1	CASSETGALQPQHF	TGTGCCAGCAGCGAGACAGGGGCCCTTCAGCCCCAGCATTTT
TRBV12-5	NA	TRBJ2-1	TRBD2	CASGLMGLAGGNEQFF	TGTGCTAGTGGTTTGATGGGACTAGCGGGGGGGAATGAGCAGTTCTTC
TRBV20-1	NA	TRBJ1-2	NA	CSAPLAGGYTF	TGCAGTGCTCCCCTCGCCGGGGGCTACACCTTC
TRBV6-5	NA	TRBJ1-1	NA	CASSYSAGYTEAFF	TGTGCCAGCAGTTACTCGGCGGGGTACACTGAAGCTTTCTTT
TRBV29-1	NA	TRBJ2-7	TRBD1	CSVVPGQGSYEQYF	TGCAGCGTTGTGCCGGGACAGGGTTCCTACGAGCAGTACTTC
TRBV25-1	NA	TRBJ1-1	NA	CASSEWGDNTEAFF	TGTGCCAGCAGTGAATGGGGGGACAACACTGAAGCTTTCTTT
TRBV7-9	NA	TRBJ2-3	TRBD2	CASSFAGGPTDTQYF	TGTGCCAGCAGCTTCGCGGGGGGACCCACAGATACGCAGTATTTT
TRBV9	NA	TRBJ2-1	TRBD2	CASSPSLAGGVEQFF	TGTGCCAGCAGCCCCAGTCTAGCGGGAGGTGTTGAGCAGTTCTTC
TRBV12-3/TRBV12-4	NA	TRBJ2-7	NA	CASKPYEQYF	TGTGCCAGTAAGCCCTACGAGCAGTACTTC
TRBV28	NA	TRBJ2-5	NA	CASSLAGGGQETQYF	TGTGCCAGCAGTTTGGCAGGGGGGGGGCAAGAGACCCAGTACTTC
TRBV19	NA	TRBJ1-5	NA	CASRATITQPQHF	TGTGCCAGTCGGGCCACCATTACTCAGCCCCAGCATTTT
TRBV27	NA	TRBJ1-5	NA	CASTTGTQPQHF	TGTGCCAGCACCACAGGGACTCAGCCCCAGCATTTT
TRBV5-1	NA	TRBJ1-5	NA	CASSRSGDQPQHF	TGCGCCAGCAGTAGGTCGGGGGATCAGCCCCAGCATTTT
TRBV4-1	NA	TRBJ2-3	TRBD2	CASSQIAGDSDTQYF	TGCGCCAGCAGCCAAATAGCGGGAGACTCAGATACGCAGTATTTT
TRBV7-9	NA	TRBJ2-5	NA	CASIAKGEETQYF	TGTGCCAGCATAGCCAAAGGGGAAGAGACCCAGTACTTC
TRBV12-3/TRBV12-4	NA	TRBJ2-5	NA	CASSAAETQYF	TGTGCCAGCAGTGCAGCTGAGACCCAGTACTTC
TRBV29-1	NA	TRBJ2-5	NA	CSARLDPGETQYF	TGCAGCGCCAGACTAGACCCGGGGGAGACCCAGTACTTC
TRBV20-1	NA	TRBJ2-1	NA	CSAVRGNPYNEQFF	TGCAGTGCTGTTCGGGGAAACCCCTACAATGAGCAGTTCTTC
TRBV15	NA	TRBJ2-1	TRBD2	CATSPSGGRVFF	TGTGCCACCAGTCCCAGCGGGGGGAGGGTGTTCTTC
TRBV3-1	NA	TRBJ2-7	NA	CASSQGSLAYEQYF	TGTGCCAGCAGCCAGGGTTCTCTAGCTTACGAGCAGTACTTC
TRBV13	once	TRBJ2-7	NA	CASSFSGTPYEQYF	TGTGCCAGCAGCTTCTCCGGGACCCCCTACGAGCAGTACTTC
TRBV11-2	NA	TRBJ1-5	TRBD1	CASSPGGNNQPQHF	TGTGCCAGCAGCCCAGGGGGAAACAATCAGCCCCAGCATTTT
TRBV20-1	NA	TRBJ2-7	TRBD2	CSASYQRGEQYF	TGCAGTGCTAGTTACCAGCGGGGCGAGCAGTACTTC
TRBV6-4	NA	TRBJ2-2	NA	CASSDSYTGTGELFF	TGTGCCAGCAGTGACTCGTACACGGGCACCGGGGAGCTGTTTTTT
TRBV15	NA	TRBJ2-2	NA	CAIAGGMSTGELFF	TGTGCCATCGCTGGGGGGATGAGTACCGGGGAGCTGTTTTTT
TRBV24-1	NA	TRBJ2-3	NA	CATSDPSQFGPDTQYF	TGTGCCACCAGTGACCCGTCTCAATTCGGACCAGATACGCAGTATTTT